This T cell receptor beta chain was identified in a study of vaccination and CD4 T cells after COVID-19. For the study at large: Spike peptides, overlapping and drawn from SARS-CoV-2, HCoV-NL63, HCoV-OC43 and HCoV-229E, were used to stimulate cells.

The treatment: roughly ten-day PBMC culture with coronavirus spike peptide pools or control peptides (ViraFEST assay). Those CD4+ T cells from the unexposed donor predate the COVID-19 pandemic (2011-2018). IL-2 (around 9.8 IU/ml) and peptide pools (about 9.4 ug/ml) were added to cultures of around 2 million PBMCs per well. Negative selection separated CD4+ T cells from 10-day cultures. In the case of this clonotype: Its target is unknown.

V lost 2 bases and J 0 bases, leaving 29 bases between the germline ends. The CDR3 is 22 residues long. Germline V gene lookup returns CDR1 MNHEY and CDR2 SVGAGI. Cultured CD4+ T cells had their DNA profiled by the Oncomine TCR Beta short-read assay. TCRdb processed the PCR reads anew with MiXCR; each CDR3 protein has one entry. There are about 10,000 distinct CDR3 sequences in the sample; 45% to 60% occur only once, and approximately 25% lies in the top ten. V gene TRBV6-5 combines with J gene TRBJ1-5, with D perhaps TRBD1 (6 bases). The sequenced sample was CD4+ T cells from blood, cultured in vitro. The receptor was isolated from a human donor in good health. The CDR3 region is CASSYLLGGIPSRRDSNQPQHF. The DNA of the CDR3 is TGTGCCAGCAGTTACCTTTTGGGGGGCATCCCCTCTCGTCGGGATAGCAATCAGCCCCAGCATTTT.